One sample yielded the 9 T cell receptor beta chains listed below, sequenced in a study of T cells in Graves' hyperthyroidism and ophthalmopathy. RNA transcripts gave rise to amplified TCR beta CDR3 regions. First-round RT-PCR with HTBI primers amplified the TCR CDR3 region. TCRdb reanalysed the multiplex PCR reads using MiXCR and keeps one entry per CDR3 protein. The data contain roughly 630,000 distinct CDR3 sequences, approximately 14% of them seen just once; the ten biggest clones take up approximately 7%. Source material: blood. The receptors come from a woman in her 30s with Graves' hyperthyroidism.

This clonotype was counted a few times. The gene calls are TRBV3-1 and TRBJ2-1; D might be TRBD2 (6 bases). The V end was cut by 0 bases, the J end by 0 bases, with 9 bases between. This CDR3 is built from 16 residues. From germline, CDR1 is LGHDT and CDR2 YNNKEL (reference sequence). The CDR3 DNA reads TGTGCCAGCAGCCAAGAATCCGGGAGCTCCTACAATGAGCAGTTCTTC. It is translated as CASSQESGSSYNEQFF.

The rearrangement joins TRBV6-1 to TRBJ2-7; TRBD1 aligns across 7 bases. Germline trimming cut 5 bases from V and 2 bases from J; bases unmatched to any gene: 6. Germline V gene lookup returns CDR1 MNHNS and CDR2 SASEGT. The CDR3 has 14 residues. The CDR3 region has the DNA TGTGCCAGCAGTACACAGGGGCGCACCTACGAGCAGTACTTC. Translating it yields CASSTQGRTYEQYF.

V gene TRBV19 combines with J gene TRBJ1-5; 8 bases line up with TRBD1. The CDR3 consists of 15 residues. V shed 1 base, J shed 5 bases, and the junction held 4 bases outside the gene matches. The germline V gene encodes CDR1 LNHDA and CDR2 SQIVND (reference sequence). The CDR3 DNA follows: TGTGCCAGTAGTATAGCGGACAGGGCATATCAGCCCCAGCATTTT. This sequence encodes CASSIADRAYQPQHF.

This clonotype has ten or more counts. J is TRBJ2-7 and V is TRBV7-8, with TRBD2 matching over 11 bases. The CDR3 contains 14 residues. Trimming cost V 8 bases and J 2 bases; bases outside gene matches: 5. Germline V gene data show CDR1 as SGHVS and CDR2 as FQNEAQ. The CDR3 is CASSVAGGPYEQYF. CDR3 nucleotide sequence: TGTGCCAGCTCCGTAGCGGGAGGGCCCTACGAGCAGTACTTC.

The chain uses TRBV12-3 or TRBV12-4 and TRBJ2-1, with 12 bases matching TRBD2. The CDR3 runs to 16 residues. The trim removed 3 bases at V and 4 bases at J, leaving 4 bases unmatched. CDR3 loop: CASSLLGLAGYNEQFF. CDR3 bases: TGTGCCAGCAGTTTGTTGGGACTAGCGGGTTACAATGAGCAGTTCTTC.

The J gene is TRBJ2-3, the V gene TRBV24-1; TRBD2 aligns across 10 bases. The CDR3 is 17 residues long. J was trimmed by 1 base and V by 4 bases; bases with no gene match: 7. Germline assignment: CDR1 KGHDR and CDR2 SFDVKD. For the CDR3, the DNA is TGTGCCACCAGTGACGCTAGCGGGAGTTTCGGCACAGATACGCAGTATTTT. Translation: CATSDASGSFGTDTQYF.

The V call is TRBV9, the J call TRBJ2-2; TRBD1 aligns across 8 bases. CDR1 and CDR2 (germline): SGDLS, YYNGEE. The CDR3 consists of 16 residues. J lost 3 bases, V lost 4 bases, and 8 bases had no gene match. The CDR3 here is CASSHWATGDTGELFF. The CDR3 nucleotides read TGTGCCAGCAGCCACTGGGCGACAGGGGACACCGGGGAGCTGTTTTTT.

This clonotype was seen ten or more times. The CDR3 coding sequence is TGTGCCAGCACCTCCGCAGGACAGGGGGGATATAGCAATCAGCCCCAGCATTTT. It is translated as CASTSAGQGGYSNQPQHF. This chain connects TRBV2 to TRBJ1-5; 10 positions agree with TRBD1. Germline trimming cut 7 bases from V and 0 bases from J; bases unmatched to any gene: 12. The CDR3 loop spans 18 amino acids. The V gene's germline CDR1 is SNHLY and CDR2 FYNNEI.

This clonotype was counted ten times or more. The chain employs TRBV6-5 and TRBJ2-7, with TRBD1 as a possible D gene (6 bases). This CDR3 is built from 16 residues. CDR1 is MNHEY and CDR2 is SVGAGI in the germline V gene. V lost 0 bases to trimming and J lost 1 base, with 13 bases between them. This CDR3 reads CASSYSKPDRSYEQYF. The CDR3 nucleotides read TGTGCCAGCAGTTACTCGAAACCCGACAGGTCCTACGAGCAGTACTTC.